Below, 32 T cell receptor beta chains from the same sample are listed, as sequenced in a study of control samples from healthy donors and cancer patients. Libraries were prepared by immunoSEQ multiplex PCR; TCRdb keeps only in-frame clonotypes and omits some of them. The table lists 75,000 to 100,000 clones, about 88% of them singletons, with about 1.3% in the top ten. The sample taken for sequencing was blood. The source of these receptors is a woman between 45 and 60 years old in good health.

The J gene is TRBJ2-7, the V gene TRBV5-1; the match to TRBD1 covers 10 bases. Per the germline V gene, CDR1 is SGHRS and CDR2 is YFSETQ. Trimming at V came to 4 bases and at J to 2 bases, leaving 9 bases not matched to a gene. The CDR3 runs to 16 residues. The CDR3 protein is CASSLGGQGIPYEQYF. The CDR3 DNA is TGCGCCAGCAGCCTGGGGGGACAGGGGATTCCCTACGAGCAGTACTTC.

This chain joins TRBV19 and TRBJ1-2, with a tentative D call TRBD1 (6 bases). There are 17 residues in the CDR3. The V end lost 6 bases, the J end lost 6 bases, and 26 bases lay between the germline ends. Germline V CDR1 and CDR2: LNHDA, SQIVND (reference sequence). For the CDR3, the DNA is TGTGCCAGTAGCCTAGGGGGTCTGTCGGATGGATTAAATGGCTACACCTTC. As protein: CASSLGGLSDGLNGYTF.

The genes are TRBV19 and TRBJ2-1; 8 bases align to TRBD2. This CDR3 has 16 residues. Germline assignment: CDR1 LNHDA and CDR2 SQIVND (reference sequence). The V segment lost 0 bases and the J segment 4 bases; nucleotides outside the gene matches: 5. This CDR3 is CASSIDHAGGYNEQFF. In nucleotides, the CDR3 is TGTGCCAGTAGTATAGATCACGCGGGAGGTTACAATGAGCAGTTCTTC.

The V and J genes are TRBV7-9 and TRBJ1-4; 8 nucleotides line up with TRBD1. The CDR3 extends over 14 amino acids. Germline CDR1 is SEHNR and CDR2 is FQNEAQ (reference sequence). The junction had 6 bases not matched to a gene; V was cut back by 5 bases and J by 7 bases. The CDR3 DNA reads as TGTGCCAGCAGCCTAGGACAGGGAGCTGAAAAACTGTTTTTT. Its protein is CASSLGQGAEKLFF.

This chain's CDR3 is CASSPRTANTGELFF. In DNA, the CDR3 is TGTGCCAGCAGCCCCCGGACAGCGAACACCGGGGAGCTGTTTTTT. This chain connects TRBV3-1 (or the pseudogene TRBV3-2) to TRBJ2-2; D perhaps matches TRBD1 (6 bases). The V gene lost 4 bases and the J gene lost 0 bases, with 9 bases spanning the gap. Germline-derived CDR1 and CDR2 are LGHDT and YNNKEL (reference sequence). There are 15 residues in the CDR3.

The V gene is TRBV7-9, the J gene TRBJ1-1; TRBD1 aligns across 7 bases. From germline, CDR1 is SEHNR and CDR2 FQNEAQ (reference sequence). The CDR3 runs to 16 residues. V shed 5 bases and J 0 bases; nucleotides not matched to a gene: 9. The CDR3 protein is CASSQGGQSLNTEAFF. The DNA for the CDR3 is TGTGCCAGCAGCCAAGGGGGACAGAGCTTGAACACTGAAGCTTTCTTT.

Here the CDR3 reads CASSLGADYNEQFF. Written as DNA, the CDR3 is TGTGCCAGCAGCTTGGGAGCGGACTACAATGAGCAGTTCTTC. This chain uses TRBV5-4 with TRBJ2-1; the D gene is possibly TRBD2 (5 bases). V lost 0 bases and J 3 bases, leaving 7 bases between the germline ends. The germline CDR1 and CDR2 sequences are SGHNT and YYREEE (reference sequence). The CDR3 runs 14 residues.

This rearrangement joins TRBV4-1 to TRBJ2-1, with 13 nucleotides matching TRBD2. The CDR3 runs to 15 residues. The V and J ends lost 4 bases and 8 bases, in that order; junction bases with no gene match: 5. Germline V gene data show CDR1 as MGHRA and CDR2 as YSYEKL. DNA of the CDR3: TGCGCCAGCAGCCCACTAGCGGGAGGGCCGGATGAGCAGTTCTTC. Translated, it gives CASSPLAGGPDEQFF.

CDR3 region: CASSGTKTREPYEQYF. Here the CDR3 DNA reads TGTGCCAGCAGTGGCACCAAGACCCGGGAACCCTACGAGCAGTACTTC. The J gene is TRBJ2-7, the V gene TRBV6-4, with D possibly being TRBD2 (5 bases). The CDR3 consists of 16 residues. From germline, CDR1 is MRHNA and CDR2 SNTAGT. The ends were cut back, 4 bases at V and 2 bases at J, with 18 bases in the middle.

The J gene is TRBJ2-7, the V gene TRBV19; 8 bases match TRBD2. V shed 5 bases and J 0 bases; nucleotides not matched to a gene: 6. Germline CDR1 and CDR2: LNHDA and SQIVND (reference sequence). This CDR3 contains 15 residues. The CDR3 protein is CASSVLRGGSYEQYF. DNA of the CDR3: TGTGCCAGTAGTGTCCTACGGGGGGGCTCCTACGAGCAGTACTTC.

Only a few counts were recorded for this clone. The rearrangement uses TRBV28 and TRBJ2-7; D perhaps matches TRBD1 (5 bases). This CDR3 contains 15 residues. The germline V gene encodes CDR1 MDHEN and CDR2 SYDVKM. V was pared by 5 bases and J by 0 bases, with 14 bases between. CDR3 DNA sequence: TGTGCCAGCAGTCCCCTGCAGGGATTCTCCTACGAGCAGTACTTC. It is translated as CASSPLQGFSYEQYF.

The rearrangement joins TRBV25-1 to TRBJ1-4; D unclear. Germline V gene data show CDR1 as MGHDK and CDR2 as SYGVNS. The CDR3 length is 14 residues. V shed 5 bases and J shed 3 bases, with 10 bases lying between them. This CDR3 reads CASSYSRANEKLFF. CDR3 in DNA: TGTGCCAGCAGTTACTCTCGCGCTAATGAAAAACTGTTTTTT.

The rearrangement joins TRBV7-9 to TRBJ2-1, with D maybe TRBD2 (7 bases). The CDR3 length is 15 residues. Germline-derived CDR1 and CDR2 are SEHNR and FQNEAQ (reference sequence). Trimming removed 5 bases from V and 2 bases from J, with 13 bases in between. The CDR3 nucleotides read TGTGCCAGCAGCCCCCGGGGGGCTCCCTACAATGAGCAGTTCTTC. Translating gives CASSPRGAPYNEQFF.

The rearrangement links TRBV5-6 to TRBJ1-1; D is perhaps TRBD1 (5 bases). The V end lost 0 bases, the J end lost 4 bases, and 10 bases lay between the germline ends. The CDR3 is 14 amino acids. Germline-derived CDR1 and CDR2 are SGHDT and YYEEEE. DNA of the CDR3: TGTGCCAGCAGCTTGGACAGGTTGGGCACTGAAGCTTTCTTT. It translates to CASSLDRLGTEAFF.

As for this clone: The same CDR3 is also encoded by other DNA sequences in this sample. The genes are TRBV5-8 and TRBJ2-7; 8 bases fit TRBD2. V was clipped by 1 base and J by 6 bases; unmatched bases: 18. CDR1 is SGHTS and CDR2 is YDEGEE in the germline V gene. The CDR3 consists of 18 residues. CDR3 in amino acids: CASSLYLGGREEASEQYF. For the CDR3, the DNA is TGTGCCAGCAGCTTGTATCTGGGTGGGCGGGAGGAGGCCAGCGAGCAGTACTTC. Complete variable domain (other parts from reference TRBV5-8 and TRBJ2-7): EAGVTQSPTHLIKTRGQQATLRCSPISGHTSVYWYQQALGLGLQFLLWYDEGEERNRGNFPPRFSGRQFPNYSSELNVNALELEDSALYLCASSLYLGGREEASEQYFGPGTRLTVT.

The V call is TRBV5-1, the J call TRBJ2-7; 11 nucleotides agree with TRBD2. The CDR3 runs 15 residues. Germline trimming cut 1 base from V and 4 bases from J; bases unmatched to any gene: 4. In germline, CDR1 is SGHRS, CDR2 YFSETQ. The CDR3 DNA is TGCGCCAGCAGCTTGTTAACTAGCGGGGGTTACGAGCAGTACTTC. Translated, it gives CASSLLTSGGYEQYF.

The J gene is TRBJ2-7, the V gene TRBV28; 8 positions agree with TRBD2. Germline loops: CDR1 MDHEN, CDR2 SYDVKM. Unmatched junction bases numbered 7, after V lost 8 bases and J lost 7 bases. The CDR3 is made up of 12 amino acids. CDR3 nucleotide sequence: TGTGCCAGCCGACCTACGGGGGGGGAGCAGTACTTC. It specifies CASRPTGGEQYF.

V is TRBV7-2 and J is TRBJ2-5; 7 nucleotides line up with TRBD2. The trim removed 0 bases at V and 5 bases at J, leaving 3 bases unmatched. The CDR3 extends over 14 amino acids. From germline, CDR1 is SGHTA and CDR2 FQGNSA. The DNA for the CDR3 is TGTGCCAGCAGCTTAGCGGGAGGGCCCGAGACCCAGTACTTC. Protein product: CASSLAGGPETQYF.

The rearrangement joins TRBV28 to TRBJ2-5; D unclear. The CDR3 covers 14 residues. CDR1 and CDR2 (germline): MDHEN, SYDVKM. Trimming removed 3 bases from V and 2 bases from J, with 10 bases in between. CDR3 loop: CASSFGSAQETQYF. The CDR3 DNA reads TGTGCCAGCAGTTTTGGTAGTGCTCAAGAGACCCAGTACTTC.

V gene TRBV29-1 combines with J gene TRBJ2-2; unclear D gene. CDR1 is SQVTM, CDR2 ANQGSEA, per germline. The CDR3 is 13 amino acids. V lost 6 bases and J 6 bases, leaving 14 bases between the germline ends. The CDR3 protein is CSVTRFGAGELFF. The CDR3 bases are TGCAGCGTCACGAGGTTTGGGGCCGGGGAGCTGTTTTTT.

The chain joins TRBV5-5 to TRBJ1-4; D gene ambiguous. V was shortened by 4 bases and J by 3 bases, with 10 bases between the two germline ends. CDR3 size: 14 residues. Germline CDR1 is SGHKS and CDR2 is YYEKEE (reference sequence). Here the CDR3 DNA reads TGTGCCAGCAGCCGGGTGAACTCTAATGAAAAACTGTTTTTT. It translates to CASSRVNSNEKLFF.

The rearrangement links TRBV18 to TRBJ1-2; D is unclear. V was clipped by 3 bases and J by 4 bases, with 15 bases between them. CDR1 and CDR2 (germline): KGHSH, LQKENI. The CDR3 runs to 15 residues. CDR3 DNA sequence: TGTGCCAGCTCACCGACGTCCGGGCAAAGCTATGGCTACACCTTC. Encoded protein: CASSPTSGQSYGYTF.

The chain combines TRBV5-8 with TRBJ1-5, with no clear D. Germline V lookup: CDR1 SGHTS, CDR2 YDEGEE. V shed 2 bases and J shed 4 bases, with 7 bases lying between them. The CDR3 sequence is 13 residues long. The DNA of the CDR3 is TGTGCCAGCAGCTTCGGCGCTAATCAGCCCCAGCATTTT. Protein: CASSFGANQPQHF.

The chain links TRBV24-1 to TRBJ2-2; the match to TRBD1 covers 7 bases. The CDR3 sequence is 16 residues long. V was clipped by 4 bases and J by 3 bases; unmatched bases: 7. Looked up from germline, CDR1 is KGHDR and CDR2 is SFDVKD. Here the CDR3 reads CATSDTGVGYTGELFF. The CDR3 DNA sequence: TGTGCCACCAGTGACACAGGGGTTGGGTACACCGGGGAGCTGTTTTTT.

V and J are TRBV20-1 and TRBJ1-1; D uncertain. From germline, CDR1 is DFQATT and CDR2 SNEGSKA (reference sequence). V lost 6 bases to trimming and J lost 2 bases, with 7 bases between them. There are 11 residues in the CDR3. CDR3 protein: CSADLNTEAFF. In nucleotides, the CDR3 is TGCAGTGCCGATTTAAACACTGAAGCTTTCTTT.

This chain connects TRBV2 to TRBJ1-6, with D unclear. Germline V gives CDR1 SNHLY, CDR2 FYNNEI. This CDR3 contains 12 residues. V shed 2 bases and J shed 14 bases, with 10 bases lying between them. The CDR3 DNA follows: TGTGCCAGCAGTGAAAGTATCGGGTCCCTCCACTTT. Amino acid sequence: CASSESIGSLHF.

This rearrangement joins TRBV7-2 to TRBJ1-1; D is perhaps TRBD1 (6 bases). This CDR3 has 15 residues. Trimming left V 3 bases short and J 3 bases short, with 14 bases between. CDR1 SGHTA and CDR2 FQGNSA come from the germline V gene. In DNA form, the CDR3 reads TGTGCCAGCAGCTTTCTGGGGGCAGGGGACACTGAAGCTTTCTTT. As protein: CASSFLGAGDTEAFF.

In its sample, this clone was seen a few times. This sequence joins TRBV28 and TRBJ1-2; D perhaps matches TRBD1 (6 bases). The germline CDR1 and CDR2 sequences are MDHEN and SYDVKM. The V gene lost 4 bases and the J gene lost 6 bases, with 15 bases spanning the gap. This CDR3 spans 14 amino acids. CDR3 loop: CASSYSRGEDGYTF. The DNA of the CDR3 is TGTGCCAGCAGTTACTCCAGGGGTGAGGATGGCTACACCTTC.

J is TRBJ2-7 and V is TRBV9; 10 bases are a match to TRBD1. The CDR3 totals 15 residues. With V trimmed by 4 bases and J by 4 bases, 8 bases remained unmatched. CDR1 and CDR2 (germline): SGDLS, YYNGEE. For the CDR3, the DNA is TGTGCCAGCAGCCTCCGGACAGGGGGAAGATACGAGCAGTACTTC. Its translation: CASSLRTGGRYEQYF.

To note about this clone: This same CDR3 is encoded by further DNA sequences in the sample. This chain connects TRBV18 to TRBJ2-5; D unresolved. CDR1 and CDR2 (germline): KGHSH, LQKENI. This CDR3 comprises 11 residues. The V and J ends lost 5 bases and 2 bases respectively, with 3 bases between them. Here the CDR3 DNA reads TGTGCCAGCTCAAGACAAGAGACCCAGTACTTC. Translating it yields CASSRQETQYF.

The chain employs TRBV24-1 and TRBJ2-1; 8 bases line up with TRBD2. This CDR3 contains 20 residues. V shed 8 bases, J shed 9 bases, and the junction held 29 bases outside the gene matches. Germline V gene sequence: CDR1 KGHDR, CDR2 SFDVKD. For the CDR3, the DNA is TGTGCCACCACCACTTTGGATGGGTTGAGCGGGGGCCGGGCGGTCGGTGAGCAGTTCTTC. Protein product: CATTTLDGLSGGRAVGEQFF.

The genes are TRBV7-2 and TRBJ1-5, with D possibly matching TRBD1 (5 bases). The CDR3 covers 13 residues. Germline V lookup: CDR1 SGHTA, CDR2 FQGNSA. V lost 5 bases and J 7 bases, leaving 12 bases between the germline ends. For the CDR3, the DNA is TGTGCCAGCAGCCAAGGGGATAGGCAGCCCCAGCATTTT. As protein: CASSQGDRQPQHF.